This section outlines one TCR beta chain sequence together with its context. Its specificity is unknown. Authors' methods: Building a distant-metastasis classifier for papillary thyroid cancer drew on CDR3 differences across clinicopathological groups. TCRdb re-called the PCR reads via MiXCR. The V and J calls shown here were made by TCRdb, not taken from the authors' results. The sample has tens of thousands of clones, roughly a fifth seen once. The sample comes from a study of metastatic and nonmetastatic thyroid tumors. The overall study: For malignant and benign thyroid patients, tumor or nodule tissue and blood were the sources whose repertoires were compared. The study's findings and limits: TCR beta diversity was reportedly significantly higher in malignant thyroid tumors than benign nodules, in blood and tumor.

Not a single patient had been given any form of treatment at any point before undergoing thyroid surgery. Germline CDR1 and CDR2: SGDLS and YYNGEE. The CDR3 extends over 16 amino acids. V was pared by 3 bases and J by 3 bases, with 16 bases between. Sequencing was carried out using blood. The TCR comes from a female donor with papillary thyroid cancer or a benign thyroid nodule (not recorded which). Some clones in this sample may be carry-over from other donors' samples. V usage is TRBV9 and J usage is TRBJ1-3, with a weak D call TRBD1 (6 bases). CDR3 in amino acids: CASSALGGAVGNTIYF. CDR3 nucleotides: TGTGCCAGCAGCGCTCTCGGGGGGGCAGTTGGAAACACCATATATTTT.